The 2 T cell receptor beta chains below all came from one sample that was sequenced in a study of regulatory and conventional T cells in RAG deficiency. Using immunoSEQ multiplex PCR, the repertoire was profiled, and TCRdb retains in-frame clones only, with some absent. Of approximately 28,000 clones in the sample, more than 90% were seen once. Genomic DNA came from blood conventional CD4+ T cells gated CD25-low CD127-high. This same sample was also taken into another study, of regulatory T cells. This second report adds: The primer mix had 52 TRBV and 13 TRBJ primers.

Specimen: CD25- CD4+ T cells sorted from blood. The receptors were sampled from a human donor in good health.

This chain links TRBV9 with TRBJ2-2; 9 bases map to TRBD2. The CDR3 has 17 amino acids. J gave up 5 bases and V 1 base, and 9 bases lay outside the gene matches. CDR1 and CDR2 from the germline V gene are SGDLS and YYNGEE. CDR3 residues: CASSVSTRGGSTGELFF. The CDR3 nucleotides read TGTGCCAGCAGCGTATCAACGCGGGGGGGCAGTACCGGGGAGCTGTTTTTT.

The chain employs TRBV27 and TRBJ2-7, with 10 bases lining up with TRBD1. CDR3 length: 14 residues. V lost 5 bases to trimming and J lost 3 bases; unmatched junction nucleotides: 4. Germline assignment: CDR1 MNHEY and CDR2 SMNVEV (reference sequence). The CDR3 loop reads CASSRTGGGYEQYF. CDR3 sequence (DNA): TGTGCCAGCAGTCGGACAGGGGGTGGCTACGAGCAGTACTTC.